This T cell receptor beta chain derives from a study of cytomegalovirus exposure and HLA in healthy donors. Study-level background: Earlier, 150 million to 200 million T cells were analyzed, and over 95 million unique TCR beta sequences were found among them. Whole-study findings and limits: As was reported, the HLA-A and HLA-B alleles of most subjects were accurately predicted from TCR beta sequences.

The CDR3 runs 15 residues. CDR1 and CDR2 from the germline V gene are SNHLY and FYNNEI. Trimming removed 7 bases at V and 1 base at J, with 14 bases between. To note about this clone: Its antigen is undetermined.

It was with 60 Vbeta and 13 Jbeta primers that the PCR ran. Clones were sequenced by immunoSEQ multiplex PCR, and TCRdb holds only the in-frame ones, with some missing. The sample lists just over 200,000 clones, more than 65% occurring once. The sample taken for sequencing was PBMCs. The V call is TRBV2, the J call TRBJ2-1; D is possibly TRBD1 (5 bases). The receptor was isolated from a man aged 45 to 65 in good health and CMV-seronegative. DNA of the CDR3: TGTGCCAGCATCTTCCAGGGTAGTTCCTACAATGAGCAGTTCTTC. It translates to CASIFQGSSYNEQFF.